Below, 26 T cell receptor beta chains from the same sample are listed, as sequenced in a study of T cells after yellow fever vaccination. TCRdb reanalysed the 5' RACE reads using MiXCR and keeps one entry per CDR3 protein. The sample yields 450,000 to 600,000 distinct CDR3 sequences, approximately 13% seen once. Sequencing was performed on PBMCs, taken on the day of the yellow fever booster vaccination. These receptors all stem from a man aged 25-45 years who received the YFV17D yellow fever vaccine.

In this sample, this clonotype turned up a few times. V gene TRBV6-2 or TRBV6-3 combines with J gene TRBJ2-1, with D perhaps being TRBD1 or TRBD2 (5 bases each). The V end lost 2 bases, the J end lost 2 bases, and 13 bases lay between the germline ends. Germline CDR1 reads MNHEY; CDR2 reads SVGEGT. This CDR3 contains 16 residues. CDR3 coding DNA: TGTGCCAGCAGTTACGGGGGTAGTTCAGCCTACAATGAGCAGTTCTTC. It specifies CASSYGGSSAYNEQFF.

The CDR3: CASSPRTSGSTKNIQYF. The DNA of the CDR3 is TGTGCCAGCAGTCCTCGGACTAGCGGGAGCACCAAAAACATTCAGTACTTC. This sequence joins TRBV27 and TRBJ2-4; 13 bases are shared with TRBD2. This CDR3 has 17 residues. In germline, CDR1 is MNHEY, CDR2 SMNVEV (reference sequence). The trim removed 5 bases at V and 2 bases at J, leaving 6 bases unmatched.

This clonotype was observed a handful of times. The rearrangement uses TRBV19 and TRBJ2-1; D is uncertain. Trimming stripped 4 bases from V and 2 bases from J, with 6 bases between. Germline V gene data show CDR1 as LNHDA and CDR2 as SQIVND (reference sequence). The CDR3 has 13 amino acids. The CDR3: CASSTPAYNEQFF. The CDR3 DNA follows: TGTGCCAGTAGTACCCCCGCCTACAATGAGCAGTTCTTC.

This clonotype was seen a handful of times. The rearrangement uses TRBV5-1 and TRBJ2-1; TRBD1 or TRBD2 may be the D gene (5 bases each). The CDR3 covers 13 residues. V gave up 4 bases and J gave up 7 bases, with 12 bases separating them. Germline assignment: CDR1 SGHRS and CDR2 YFSETQ. CDR3 nucleotide sequence: TGCGCCAGCAGCGGGGGAACGAGGAATGAGCAGTTCTTC. Residues: CASSGGTRNEQFF.

This clonotype was seen a few times. This chain links TRBV13 with TRBJ2-1; 7 bases are shared with TRBD2. Trimming removed 7 bases from V and 6 bases from J; junction bases left unmatched: 9. Germline CDR1 is PRHDT and CDR2 is FYEKMQ (reference sequence). This CDR3 spans 14 amino acids. The CDR3 DNA follows: TGTGCCAGCACGCGGGCTAGCGGATCCAATGAGCAGTTCTTC. Residues: CASTRASGSNEQFF.

This clonotype was observed a handful of times. The genes are TRBV5-6 and TRBJ1-2; possible D gene TRBD1, 6 bases. CDR1 is SGHDT, CDR2 YYEEEE, per germline. CDR3 length: 15 residues. V was shortened by 6 bases and J by 7 bases, with 22 bases between the two germline ends. CDR3 bases: TGTGCCAGCACCCCTCCCGACAGGATTCTCCTTGGCTACACCTTC. It specifies CASTPPDRILLGYTF.

This clonotype was seen only a few times. The chain joins TRBV4-3 to TRBJ1-3, with 7 bases identical to TRBD1. J gave up 2 bases and V 1 base, and 5 bases lay outside the gene matches. Germline CDR1 LGHNA, CDR2 YSLEER. The CDR3 loop spans 16 amino acids. The chain's CDR3 is CASSQAVTGTGNTIYF. The CDR3 DNA reads as TGCGCCAGCAGCCAAGCAGTGACAGGGACTGGAAACACCATATATTTT.

In its sample, this clonotype was seen many times. The rearrangement uses TRBV9 and TRBJ2-5; D is ambiguous. This CDR3 is 14 amino acids long. The germline V gene encodes CDR1 SGDLS and CDR2 YYNGEE. Trimming removed 0 bases at V and 0 bases at J, with 6 bases between. CDR3 nucleotide sequence: TGTGCCAGCAGCGTAGAGCAGTACCAAGAGACCCAGTACTTC. Protein product: CASSVEQYQETQYF.

The chain links TRBV20-1 to TRBJ1-5; 8 bases line up with TRBD1. With 3 bases clipped from V and 2 bases from J, the junction kept 9 bases outside the gene matches. Germline CDR1 is DFQATT and CDR2 is SNEGSKA (reference sequence). This CDR3 is built from 16 residues. The CDR3 sequence: CSARRKVDRGNQPQHF. CDR3 DNA: TGCAGTGCTAGGAGGAAGGTGGACAGGGGCAATCAGCCCCAGCATTTT.

In this sample, this clonotype turned up a few times. This chain uses TRBV6-2 or TRBV6-3 with TRBJ1-5; 9 positions agree with TRBD1. Germline CDR1 MNHEY, CDR2 SVGEGT. The CDR3 length is 14 residues. The V gene end was trimmed by 6 bases and the J gene end by 9 bases; junction bases not matched to a gene: 9. The CDR3 here is CASSKTGGPWPQHF. DNA of the CDR3: TGTGCCAGCAGCAAAACAGGGGGCCCATGGCCCCAGCATTTT.

This clonotype appeared many times. The chain combines TRBV20-1 with TRBJ2-3; TRBD2 matches at 9 bases. This CDR3 has 13 residues. Trimming took 4 bases from V and 7 from J; bases not matched to a gene: 6. Germline CDR1 and CDR2: DFQATT and SNEGSKA (reference sequence). CDR3 in amino acids: CSAIRAGGNTQYF. DNA for the CDR3: TGCAGTGCTATCCGGGCGGGAGGGAATACGCAGTATTTT.

This clonotype was seen a handful of times. The chain recombines TRBV6-8 with TRBJ1-5, with no clear D. Germline V lookup: CDR1 MNHGY, CDR2 SAAAGT. Trimming took off 3 bases at V and 0 bases at J, with 18 bases between the two ends. The CDR3 consists of 18 residues. CDR3: CASSYSVHASGSNQPQHF. In nucleotides, the CDR3 is TGTGCCAGCAGTTATTCCGTCCACGCCTCGGGTAGCAATCAGCCCCAGCATTTT.

This chain joins TRBV4-2 and TRBJ2-7; D remains ambiguous. Germline lookup yields CDR1 LGHNA and CDR2 YNFKEQ. The length of the CDR3 is 13 residues. Trimming removed 1 base from V and 7 bases from J, with 11 bases in between. CDR3 sequence reads: CASSQVDGAEQYF. CDR3 coding DNA: TGTGCCAGCAGCCAAGTTGATGGAGCGGAGCAGTACTTC.

This clonotype appeared a few times. The chain uses TRBV11-2 and TRBJ2-7, with 12 bases that match TRBD2. J was trimmed by 3 bases and V by 5 bases; bases with no gene match: 11. Germline loops: CDR1 SGHAT, CDR2 FQNNGV. CDR3 length equals 17 residues. CDR3 protein: CASSRSITSGGIYEQYF. The CDR3, as DNA: TGTGCCAGCAGCCGTTCGATAACTAGCGGGGGGATCTACGAGCAGTACTTC.

This chain uses TRBV5-6 with TRBJ2-7; 12 bases align to TRBD1. CDR3 size: 16 residues. The germline CDR1 and CDR2 sequences are SGHDT and YYEEEE. V was pared by 7 bases and J by 7 bases, with 15 bases of the junction left unmatched. The CDR3 protein is CASSEGPGQGAPEQYF. The CDR3 DNA is TGTGCCAGCTCGGAGGGACCGGGACAGGGGGCGCCTGAGCAGTACTTC.

This clonotype showed up just a few times. This chain connects TRBV18 to TRBJ2-3; D is unresolved. This CDR3 spans 13 amino acids. Germline CDR1 and CDR2: KGHSH and LQKENI. V was cut by 6 bases and J by 7 bases, with 14 bases left in between. Here the CDR3 DNA reads TGTGCCAGCTCCTCGCAACATCAGAATACGCAGTATTTT. Translating gives CASSSQHQNTQYF.

This clonotype was counted a few times. V usage is TRBV24-1 and J usage is TRBJ2-1; D unresolved. V shed 4 bases and J shed 11 bases, with 14 bases lying between them. The germline V gene encodes CDR1 KGHDR and CDR2 SFDVKD. The CDR3 runs 13 residues. In DNA, the CDR3 is TGTGCCACCAGTGAACACCTAGTAACCCAGCAGTTCTTC. This translates into CATSEHLVTQQFF.

This clonotype turned up a few times. The V and J genes are TRBV5-1 and TRBJ2-5; TRBD2 agrees at 10 bases. The CDR3 runs 15 residues. From germline, CDR1 is SGHRS and CDR2 YFSETQ. The V segment lost 3 bases and the J segment 5 bases; nucleotides outside the gene matches: 7. CDR3 region: CASSWASGRMETQYF. CDR3 nucleotides: TGCGCCAGCAGCTGGGCTAGCGGGAGAATGGAGACCCAGTACTTC. Variable domain in full (rest from reference TRBV5-1 and TRBJ2-5): KAGVTQTPRYLIKTRGQQVTLSCSPISGHRSVSWYQQTPGQGLQFLFEYFSETQRNKGNFPGRFSGRQFSNSRSEMNVSTLELGDSALYLCASSWASGRMETQYFGPGTRLLVL.

The sample holds a few counts of this clonotype. This sequence joins TRBV5-1 and TRBJ1-1, with D tentatively TRBD1 (5 bases). Germline V gives CDR1 SGHRS, CDR2 YFSETQ. This CDR3 contains 16 residues. The V and J ends lost 1 base and 3 bases respectively, with 16 bases between them. This CDR3 is CASSLRLEVGDTEAFF. CDR3 nucleotides: TGCGCCAGCAGCTTGCGACTGGAAGTGGGGGACACTGAAGCTTTCTTT.

CDR3 sequence reads: CASSLTGRGEQFF. The CDR3 nucleotides are TGTGCCAGCAGCTTAACTGGGCGAGGCGAGCAGTTCTTC. This chain uses TRBV7-3 with TRBJ2-1; D gene unclear. Per germline, CDR1 SGHTA and CDR2 FQGTGA. The CDR3 sequence is 13 residues long. V lost 0 bases and J 10 bases, leaving 10 bases between the germline ends.

The chain joins TRBV11-2 to TRBJ1-5, with 10 nucleotides matching TRBD1. V lost 1 base, J lost 1 base, and 7 bases stayed unmatched. Germline CDR1 reads SGHAT; CDR2 reads FQNNGV. The CDR3 loop spans 18 amino acids. The CDR3 DNA reads as TGTGCCAGCAGCTTAGGACAGGGGGCCCCTGAGAGCAATCAGCCCCAGCATTTT. It codes for CASSLGQGAPESNQPQHF. Looking up the rest from reference TRBV11-2 and TRBJ1-5 gives the full variable domain: EAGVAQSPRYKIIEKRQSVAFWCNPISGHATLYWYQQILGQGPKLLIQFQNNGVVDDSQLPKDRFSAERLKGVDSTLKIQPAKLEDSAVYLCASSLGQGAPESNQPQHFGDGTRLSIL.

This clonotype was detected a few times. The J gene is TRBJ2-3, the V gene TRBV21-1; the table's D call, TRBD1, was not checked against the DNA. TRBV21-1 is given as a pseudogene. The CDR3 covers 15 residues. CDR3 in DNA: TGTGCCAGCAGCTTCCGAGGGGTCCAAACAGATACGCAGTATTTT. This encodes CASSFRGVQTDTQYF.

The chain has TRBV12-3 or TRBV12-4 and TRBJ2-5, with D possibly being TRBD2 (6 bases). The V end was cut by 0 bases, the J end by 7 bases, with 12 bases between. The CDR3 is 14 amino acids. The CDR3 DNA sequence: TGTGCCAGCAGTTTAGCGGGAGCGGGCGGGACCCAGTACTTC. It is translated as CASSLAGAGGTQYF.

The chain carries TRBV7-7 and TRBJ2-3; D unresolved. The CDR3 runs 15 residues. Germline CDR1 SSHAT, CDR2 FNYEAQ (reference sequence). The germline V and J ends were trimmed by 2 bases and 5 bases, with 14 bases remaining between them. This chain's CDR3 is CASSLFERLEDTQYF. CDR3 coding DNA: TGTGCCAGCAGCTTATTTGAGCGCCTGGAAGATACGCAGTATTTT.

The rearrangement links TRBV10-3 to TRBJ1-5; D not resolved. Between the trimmed V and J ends, which lost 8 bases and 6 bases, there was a span of 14 bases. Germline V gene data show CDR1 as ENHRY and CDR2 as SYGVKD. This CDR3 has 13 residues. The DNA for the CDR3 is TGTGCCATCGGAAATGGGAGGCGTCAGCCCCAGCATTTT. Encoded protein: CAIGNGRRQPQHF.

This clonotype appeared a few times. The chain employs TRBV19 and TRBJ2-7; TRBD2 agrees at 8 bases. There are 14 residues in the CDR3. Germline V lookup: CDR1 LNHDA, CDR2 SQIVND (reference sequence). J was trimmed by 4 bases and V by 6 bases; bases with no gene match: 8. The CDR3 reads CASSKAGEVYEQYF. CDR3 nucleotide sequence: TGTGCCAGTAGCAAAGCGGGAGAGGTATACGAGCAGTACTTC.